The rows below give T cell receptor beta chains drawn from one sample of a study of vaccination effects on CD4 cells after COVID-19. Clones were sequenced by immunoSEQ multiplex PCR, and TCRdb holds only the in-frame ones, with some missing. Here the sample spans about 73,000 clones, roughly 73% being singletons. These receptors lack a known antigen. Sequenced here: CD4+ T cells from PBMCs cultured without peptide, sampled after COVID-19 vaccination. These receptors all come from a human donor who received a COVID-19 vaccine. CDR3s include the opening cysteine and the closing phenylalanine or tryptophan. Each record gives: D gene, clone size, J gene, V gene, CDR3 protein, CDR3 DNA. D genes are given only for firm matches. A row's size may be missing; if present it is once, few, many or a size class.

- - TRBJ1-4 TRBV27 CASSLPGRNEKLFF TGTGCCAGCAGTTTACCCGGGAGGAACGAAAAACTGTTTTTT
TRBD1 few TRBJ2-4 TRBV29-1 CSAVTGTGNIQYF TGCAGCGCCGTGACAGGGACGGGGAACATTCAGTACTTC
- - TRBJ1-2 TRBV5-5 CASSLSSNYGYTF TGTGCCAGCAGCTTGTCCTCAAACTATGGCTACACCTTC
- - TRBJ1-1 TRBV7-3 CASSLNWDTNTEAFF TGTGCCAGCAGCTTAAATTGGGACACCAACACTGAAGCTTTCTTT
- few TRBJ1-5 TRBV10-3 CAISAGDAINQPQHF TGTGCCATCAGTGCAGGGGACGCAATCAATCAGCCCCAGCATTTT
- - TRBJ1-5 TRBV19 CASSISPTGNQPQHF TGTGCCAGTAGTATCTCCCCCACAGGCAATCAGCCCCAGCATTTT
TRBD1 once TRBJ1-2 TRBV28 CASSVPGQGAPGYTF TGTGCCAGCAGTGTTCCGGGACAGGGGGCCCCCGGCTACACCTTC
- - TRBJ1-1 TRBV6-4 CARGEVGRTEAFF TGTGCCAGGGGGGAGGTAGGGCGGACTGAAGCTTTCTTT
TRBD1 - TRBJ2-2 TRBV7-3 CASSGQGWTGELFF TGTGCCAGCAGCGGACAGGGATGGACCGGGGAGCTGTTTTTT
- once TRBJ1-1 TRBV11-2 CASSEQAGRANTEAFF TGTGCCAGCAGCGAGCAAGCAGGGAGGGCGAACACTGAAGCTTTCTTT
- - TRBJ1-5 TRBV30 CAWSARGGQPQHF TGTGCCTGGAGTGCCCGGGGTGGTCAGCCCCAGCATTTT
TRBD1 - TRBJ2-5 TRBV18 CASSLYGTAETQYF TGTGCCAGCTCACTTTACGGGACAGCCGAGACCCAGTACTTC
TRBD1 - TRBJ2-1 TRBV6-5 CASTGTGGNEQFF TGTGCCAGCACCGGGACAGGGGGCAATGAGCAGTTCTTC
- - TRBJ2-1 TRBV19 CASSMRRGPNEQFF TGTGCCAGTAGTATGCGTCGCGGACCCAATGAGCAGTTCTTC
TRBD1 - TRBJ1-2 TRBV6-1 CASSERQGLYGYTF TGTGCCAGCAGTGAGAGACAGGGCCTCTATGGCTACACCTTC
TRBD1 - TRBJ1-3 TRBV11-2 CASSFQGDSGNTIYF TGTGCCAGCAGCTTTCAGGGGGACTCTGGAAACACCATATATTTT
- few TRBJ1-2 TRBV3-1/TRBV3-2 CASSQDLIDGYTF TGTGCCAGCAGCCAAGATCTTATAGATGGCTACACCTTC
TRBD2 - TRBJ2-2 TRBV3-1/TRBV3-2 CASSHVRVAGRNTGELFF TGTGCCAGCAGCCACGTTAGGGTAGCGGGGCGAAACACCGGGGAGCTGTTTTTT
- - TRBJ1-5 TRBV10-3 CAISEHGDMGNQPQHF TGTGCCATCAGTGAGCACGGGGACATGGGCAATCAGCCCCAGCATTTT
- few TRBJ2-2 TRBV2 CASSVYGTGELFF TGTGCCAGCAGTGTGTATGGCACCGGGGAGCTGTTTTTT
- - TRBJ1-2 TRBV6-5 CASSYSSGTYGYTF TGTGCCAGCAGTTACAGTTCAGGGACTTATGGCTACACCTTC
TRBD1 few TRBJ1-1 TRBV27 CASSSLRTGANTEAFF TGTGCCAGCAGTTCACTTAGGACAGGGGCGAACACTGAAGCTTTCTTT
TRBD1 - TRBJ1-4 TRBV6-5 CASSLTGSYEKLFF TGTGCCAGCAGTTTGACAGGGTCTTATGAAAAACTGTTTTTT
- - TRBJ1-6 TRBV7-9 CASSWDGNSPLHF TGTGCCAGCAGTTGGGACGGGAATTCACCCCTCCACTTT
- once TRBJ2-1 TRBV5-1 CASSLEQGRANEQFF TGCGCCAGCAGCTTGGAGCAGGGACGGGCGAATGAGCAGTTCTTC
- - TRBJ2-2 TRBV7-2 CASSLMDLLTGELFF TGTGCCAGCAGCCTAATGGACCTCCTCACCGGGGAGCTGTTTTTT
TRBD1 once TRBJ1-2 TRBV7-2 CASSSTPGTDYGYTF TGTGCCAGCAGCTCAACTCCCGGGACAGACTATGGCTACACCTTC
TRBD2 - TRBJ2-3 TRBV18 CASSREGAGTQYF TGTGCCAGCTCACGGGAGGGAGCGGGTACGCAGTATTTT
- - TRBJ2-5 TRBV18 CASSVTGGLETQYF TGTGCCAGCTCAGTAACCGGGGGGCTGGAGACCCAGTACTTC